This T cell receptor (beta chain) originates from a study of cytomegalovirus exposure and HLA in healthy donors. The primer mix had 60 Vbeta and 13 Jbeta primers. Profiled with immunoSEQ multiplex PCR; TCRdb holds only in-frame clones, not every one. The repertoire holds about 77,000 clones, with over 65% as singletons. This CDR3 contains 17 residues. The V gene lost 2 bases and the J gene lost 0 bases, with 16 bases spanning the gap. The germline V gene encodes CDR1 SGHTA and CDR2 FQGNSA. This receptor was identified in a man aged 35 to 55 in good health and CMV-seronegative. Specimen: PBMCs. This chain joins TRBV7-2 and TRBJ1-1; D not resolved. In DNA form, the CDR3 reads TGTGCCAGCAGCTTACTCGGAGCAACGGGTATGAACACTGAAGCTTTCTTT. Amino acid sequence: CASSLLGATGMNTEAFF.